This TCR beta chain was recovered during a study of blood T cell repertoires in COVID-19. For the study at large: COVID-19 samples, acute and convalescent, were from the United States, Italy and Spain. Sources were T cells, B-cell-depleted T cells, or PBMCs; the material itself was cDNA or gDNA.

Per the original methods: Amplification with reference gene primers provided the estimates of nucleated cell counts. Produced via immunoSEQ multiplex PCR; TCRdb's table is partial and in-frame only. V and J calls and clone size come straight from that table; D and trimming were deduced from the DNA. In the table there are 250,000 or so clones, about 87% of which are singletons. V dropped 4 bases and J dropped 0; count of bases not matched to a gene: 6. Per the germline V gene, CDR1 is SGHRS and CDR2 is YFSETQ. CDR3 length: 17 amino acids. Seattle patient enrollment occurred during active infection, with longitudinal follow-up thereafter.

Sequencing was performed on peripheral blood. V gene TRBV5-1 combines with J gene TRBJ2-2, with 10 bases aligning to TRBD2. The TCR was taken from a man aged 25 to 40 with COVID-19, enrolled during active disease. The CDR3 spells CASSPEGLAANTGELFF. Written as DNA, the CDR3 is TGCGCCAGCAGCCCCGAAGGACTAGCGGCGAACACCGGGGAGCTGTTTTTT.